Listed below are T cell receptor beta chains from one sample, sequenced in a study of vaccination and CD4 T cells after COVID-19. These receptors are not linked to any known antigen. TCRdb called the PCR reads again in MiXCR, with one record for every CDR3 protein. The repertoire consists of fewer than 10,000 distinct CDR3 sequences, with about 55% occurring once and the leading ten covering 18%. What was sequenced was CD4+ T cells from blood, cultured in vitro. All receptors derive from a human donor who had recovered from COVID-19. Each CDR3 is given with its conserved first and last residue. A D gene is named only where the DNA matches it firmly. Size tells how often a clone was seen (once, few, many) or the class of an expanded clone, and some rows leave it out.

size,J,V,D,DNA,CDR3
-,TRBJ1-6,TRBV30,TRBD1,TGTGCCTGGACGGGGACAGGGGAGGCACCCCTCCACTTT,CAWTGTGEAPLHF
-,TRBJ1-2,TRBV7-9,TRBD1,TGTGCCAGCAGCTTACAGGGGGGTAACTATGGCTACACCTTC,CASSLQGGNYGYTF
-,TRBJ2-7,TRBV7-2,-,TGTGCCAGCAGTTCGGACGGGATCTACGAGCAGTACTTC,CASSSDGIYEQYF
-,TRBJ2-7,TRBV7-9,-,TGTGCCAGCAGCTTAGCAGGGGGGGCCTACGAGCAGTACTTC,CASSLAGGAYEQYF
-,TRBJ2-7,TRBV5-6,-,TGTGCCAGCCGGCCAGGTATCCTATCCTACGAGCAGTACTTC,CASRPGILSYEQYF
-,TRBJ2-7,TRBV12-3/TRBV12-4,-,TGTGCCAGCAGCCAGGCCGGACCCAAATCCCTGTACTTC,CASSQAGPKSLYF
-,TRBJ1-5,TRBV29-1,TRBD1,TGCAGCGTTGCTGACAGGGGTACAGGCAATCAGCCCCAGCATTTT,CSVADRGTGNQPQHF
-,TRBJ1-5,TRBV7-2,-,TGTGCCAGCCGGGGGGGGGCAAGCAATCAGCTCCAGCATTTT,CASRGGASNQLQHF
few,TRBJ1-2,TRBV20-1,-,TGCAGTGCCAATACAGGGAACTATGGCTACACCTTC,CSANTGNYGYTF
few,TRBJ1-5,TRBV12-3/TRBV12-4,-,TGTGCCAGCAGTTTACGGGGCGGGAATCAGCCCCAGCATTTT,CASSLRGGNQPQHF
-,TRBJ1-2,TRBV18,-,TGTGCCAGCGCCCGACAGACTAACTATGGCTACACCTTC,CASARQTNYGYTF
-,TRBJ1-2,TRBV7-2,-,TGTGCCAGCAGCTTAGACCGGGTGGCCTTCTATGGCTACACCTTC,CASSLDRVAFYGYTF
-,TRBJ1-2,TRBV11-1,-,TGTGCCAGCACCGGAAGGACGATCACCTATGGCTACACCTTC,CASTGRTITYGYTF
-,TRBJ2-5,TRBV9,-,TGTGCCAAAATCCAAGAGACCCAGTACTTC,CAKIQETQYF
large,TRBJ2-3,TRBV2,-,TGTGCCAGCAGTGAAGGAACGGGCACAGATACGCAGTATTTT,CASSEGTGTDTQYF
once,TRBJ2-7,TRBV6-2/TRBV6-3,TRBD1,TGTGCCAGCAGTCGGCAGGGACAGCTTAGGGAGCAGTACTTC,CASSRQGQLREQYF
-,TRBJ1-1,TRBV30,TRBD1,TGTGCCTGGACCGGTGACGGATCCGGGACAGTGGACACTGAAGCTTTCTTT,CAWTGDGSGTVDTEAFF
once,TRBJ2-1,TRBV27,TRBD1,TGTGCCAGCAAGGGGGTAGTGACAGGGATGAATGAGCAGTTCTTC,CASKGVVTGMNEQFF
-,TRBJ1-5,TRBV7-2,-,TGTGCCAGCAGCTTGATCCAGGGCAATCAGCCCCAGCATTTT,CASSLIQGNQPQHF
few,TRBJ2-7,TRBV19,TRBD1,TGTGCCAGTAGGCGGACAGGGACCTACGAGCAGTACTTC,CASRRTGTYEQYF
-,TRBJ2-5,TRBV6-1,-,TGTGCCAGCAGAATCGGCCTCCAAGAGACCCAGTACTTC,CASRIGLQETQYF
-,TRBJ1-1,TRBV6-1,-,TGTGCCAGCAGCCAGACAAACGGGAACACTGAAGCTTTCTTT,CASSQTNGNTEAFF
-,TRBJ2-2,TRBV27,TRBD2,TGTGCCAGCAATCAGCGGGAGGGGGCCGGGGAGCTGTTTTTT,CASNQREGAGELFF
few,TRBJ1-2,TRBV10-3,TRBD1,TGTGCCATCAGTGAGGGCACAGGGGACTATGGCTACACCTTC,CAISEGTGDYGYTF
few,TRBJ2-7,TRBV20-1,TRBD2,TGCAGTGCTAGAGATTATTGGACTAGCGGGACGTACGAGCAGTACTTC,CSARDYWTSGTYEQYF
-,TRBJ1-6,TRBV12-3/TRBV12-4,TRBD1,TGTGCCAGCAGTAGGACAGGGGTAATGAGCTCCTATAATTCACCCCTCCACTTT,CASSRTGVMSSYNSPLHF
once,TRBJ1-2,TRBV14,TRBD1,TGTGCCAGCAGCCCTGATCCGGGACAGGGGCCTGGGTATGGCTACACCTTC,CASSPDPGQGPGYGYTF
-,TRBJ1-6,TRBV12-3/TRBV12-4,-,TGTGCCAGCAGTAGAAGTGGTCTGGGAAGCTCCTATAATTCACCCCTCCACTTT,CASSRSGLGSSYNSPLHF
few,TRBJ1-1,TRBV4-3,TRBD1,TGCGCCAGCAGCCAGGTACAGGGACAGGCTGAAGCTTTCTTT,CASSQVQGQAEAFF
-,TRBJ2-2,TRBV5-4,TRBD1,TGTGCCAGCCGGAAATCGGGACAGACCGGGGAGCTGTTTTTT,CASRKSGQTGELFF
few,TRBJ2-3,TRBV20-1,-,TGCAGTGCTAGAGCTCCCAGAGGAGATACGCAGTATTTT,CSARAPRGDTQYF
few,TRBJ2-3,TRBV24-1,-,TGTGCCACCAGTGATCCCGGACGCACAGATACGCAGTATTTT,CATSDPGRTDTQYF
-,TRBJ2-7,TRBV28,-,TGTGCCAGCAAACCGGGACACCACTCCTACGAGCAGTACTTC,CASKPGHHSYEQYF
-,TRBJ1-5,TRBV21-1,-,TGTGCCGCCCACGGGGGACAGGGTTCAAAGCCCCAGCATTTT,CAAHGGQGSKPQHF
-,TRBJ1-6,TRBV4-3,-,TGCGCCAGCAGCCAAGGAGGTTCTAATTCACCCCTCCACTTT,CASSQGGSNSPLHF
-,TRBJ1-2,TRBV19,-,TGTGCCAGTAGTTTCGGGGGGGCGCCGGGCTACACCTTC,CASSFGGAPGYTF
-,TRBJ2-3,TRBV6-2/TRBV6-3,-,TGTGCCGCAGGGCAGAGCACAGATACGCAGTATTTT,CAAGQSTDTQYF
-,TRBJ2-2,TRBV27,TRBD1,TGTGCCAGCAGGGCAGGGGGTTCCGGGGAGCTGTTTTTT,CASRAGGSGELFF
-,TRBJ2-5,TRBV6-2/TRBV6-3,TRBD2,TGTGCCATCTCACCGGACCGTTGGGGACTAGGAGGCAGGACCCAGTACTTC,CAISPDRWGLGGRTQYF
-,TRBJ1-5,TRBV24-1,-,TGTGCCACCAGTCCCCGGGCCGGTCAGCCCCAGCATTTT,CATSPRAGQPQHF
-,TRBJ1-6,TRBV28,-,TGTGCCAGCAGTTTAAATTCGGGCAGGGTATCACCCCTCCACTTT,CASSLNSGRVSPLHF
-,TRBJ1-2,TRBV7-8,TRBD1,TGTGCCAGCAGCAACCGGGACAGTGGCGGGTATGGCTACACCTTC,CASSNRDSGGYGYTF
-,TRBJ2-3,TRBV15,TRBD2,TGTGCCACCAGCAGAGAAGCTAGCGGGGGGTCAGATACGCAGTATTTT,CATSREASGGSDTQYF
few,TRBJ1-5,TRBV18,-,TGTGCCAGCTCACCGCAGGGGAGGGAACAGCCCCAGCATTTT,CASSPQGREQPQHF
-,TRBJ1-1,TRBV5-4,-,TGTGCCAGCAGCTATGCCTCGGAGGGCTTTTTTCCAAGGAACACTGAAGCTTTCTTT,CASSYASEGFFPRNTEAFF
-,TRBJ1-1,TRBV5-1,TRBD1,TGCGCCAGCAGCGGGACAGGGAATGGGAACACTGTAGCTTTCTTT,CASSGTGNGNTVAFF
medium-sized,TRBJ2-3,TRBV7-2,TRBD2,TGTGCCAGCAGCTTAGTTGGGCTAGCGGGTACCAATTCAATCACAGATACGCAGTATTTT,CASSLVGLAGTNSITDTQYF
-,TRBJ2-2,TRBV6-1,-,TGTGCCAGCAGCTCCCCCCCAAGGGGTGGGACCGGGGAGCTGTTTTTT,CASSSPPRGGTGELFF
-,TRBJ2-1,TRBV7-8,TRBD1,TGTGCCAGCAGCCGAAGGGACAGCAGGCAGTTCTTC,CASSRRDSRQFF
-,TRBJ2-7,TRBV6-1,-,TGTGCCAGCAGGGACAGTACAGTTTTGGGGGAGCAGTACTTC,CASRDSTVLGEQYF
-,TRBJ1-2,TRBV19,-,TGTGCCAGTAGTATAGTGTCGGGAGGACTAGGCTACACCTTC,CASSIVSGGLGYTF
-,TRBJ1-4,TRBV19,TRBD1,TGTGCCAGTAGTATTCGGCAGGGGGGTGAAAAACTGTTTTTT,CASSIRQGGEKLFF